What follows is one T cell receptor beta chain and its context. Antigen unknown. The data originate from a study of T-cell memory formation after mild COVID-19. Study-wide findings and caveats: Pre-infection memory showed some responding clones, and this suggested that cross-reactive memory joined.

The CDR3 contains 16 residues. J was trimmed by 2 bases and V by 2 bases; bases with no gene match: 9. Germline V gene lookup returns CDR1 ENHRY and CDR2 SYGVKD. Each CDR3 protein is one row after TCRdb ran MiXCR on the 5' RACE reads. Found here are 410,000 or so distinct CDR3 sequences, under 25% of them singletons; the top ten hold less than 15%. The material sequenced was PBMCs or a T cell subset sorted from them (not recorded which). The receptor was derived from an adult woman who had mild COVID-19 (a few samples of this study predate the infection). Cell type and time point are not known. The chain recombines TRBV10-3 with TRBJ2-7, with 7 bases fitting TRBD1. Here the CDR3 reads CAISEPPDRTAYEQYF. CDR3 sequence (DNA): TGTGCCATCAGTGAGCCCCCGGACAGGACCGCCTACGAGCAGTACTTC.